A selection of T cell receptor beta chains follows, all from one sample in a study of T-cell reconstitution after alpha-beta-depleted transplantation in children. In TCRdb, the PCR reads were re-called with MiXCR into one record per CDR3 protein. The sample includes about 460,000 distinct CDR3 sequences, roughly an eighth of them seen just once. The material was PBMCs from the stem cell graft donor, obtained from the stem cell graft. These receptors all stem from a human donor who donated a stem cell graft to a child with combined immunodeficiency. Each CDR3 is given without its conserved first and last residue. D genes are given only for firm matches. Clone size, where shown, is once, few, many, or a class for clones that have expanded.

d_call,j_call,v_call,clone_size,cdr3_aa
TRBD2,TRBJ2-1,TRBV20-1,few,SAPLRGGSRNEQF
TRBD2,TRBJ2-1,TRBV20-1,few,SVAGGFLSSYNEQF
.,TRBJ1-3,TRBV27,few,ASRAQDSGNTIY
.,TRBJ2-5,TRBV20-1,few,SASVGARETQY
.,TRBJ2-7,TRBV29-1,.,SVLSGQISSYEQY
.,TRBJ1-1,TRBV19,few,ASSADWGGTEAF
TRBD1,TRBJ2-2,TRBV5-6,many,ASSFGTVTGELF
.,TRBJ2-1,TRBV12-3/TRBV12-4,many,ASSHIGAFYNEQF
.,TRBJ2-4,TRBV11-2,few,ASSLERGLDIQY
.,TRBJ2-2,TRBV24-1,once,ATSVGAGLNTGELF
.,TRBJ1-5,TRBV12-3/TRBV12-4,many,ASSPTGTNQPQH
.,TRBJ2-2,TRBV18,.,ASSPRGRINTGELF
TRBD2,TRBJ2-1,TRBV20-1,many,SARDLAGGWFNEQF
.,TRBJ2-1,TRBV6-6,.,ASIPRGTHEQF
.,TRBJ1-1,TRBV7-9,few,ASSLVGEGGFPTEAF
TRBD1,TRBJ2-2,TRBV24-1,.,ATSDTTGLGELF
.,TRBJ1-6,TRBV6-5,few,ASSYSILGGYNSPLH
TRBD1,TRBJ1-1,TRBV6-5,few,ASTKHRGETEAF
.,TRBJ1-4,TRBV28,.,ASSSVGELDEKLF
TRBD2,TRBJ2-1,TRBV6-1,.,ASSEALLAGSNEQF
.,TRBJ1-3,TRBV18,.,ASSPTSVRIYSGNTIY
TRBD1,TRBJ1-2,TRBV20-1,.,SASPGQGANYGYT
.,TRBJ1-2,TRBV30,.,AWRAGNYDGYT
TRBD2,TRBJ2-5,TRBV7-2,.,ASSLRVAGEETQY
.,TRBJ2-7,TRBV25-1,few,ASSEYFGRSGAEQY
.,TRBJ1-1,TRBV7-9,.,ATRVNRGINTEAF
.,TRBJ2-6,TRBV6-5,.,ASSYLGQLGANVLT
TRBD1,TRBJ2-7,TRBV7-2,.,ASSLVTGTVYEQY
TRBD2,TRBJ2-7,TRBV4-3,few,ASSQKPSGGAGEQY
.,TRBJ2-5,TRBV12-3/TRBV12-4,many,ASSLQGQETQY
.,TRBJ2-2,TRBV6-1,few,ASRRQFQGAGELF
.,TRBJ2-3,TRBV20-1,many,SALPGLASDTQY
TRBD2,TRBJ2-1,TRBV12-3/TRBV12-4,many,ASSSFRAGGRNEQF
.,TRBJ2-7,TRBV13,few,ASSYQGQSEQY
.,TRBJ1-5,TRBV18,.,ASSLQPSGGRYQPQH
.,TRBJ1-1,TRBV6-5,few,ASSYGPGRFLTEAF
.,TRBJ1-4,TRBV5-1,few,ASSLGTMKEKLF
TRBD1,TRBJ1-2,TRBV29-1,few,SVTTGEDYGYT
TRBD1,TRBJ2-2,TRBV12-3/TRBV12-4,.,ASNIRQGGTGELF
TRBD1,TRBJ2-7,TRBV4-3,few,ASASDRGGEQY
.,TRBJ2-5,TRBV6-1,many,ASSQWDTEVQETQY
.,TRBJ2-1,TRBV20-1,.,SAPSAALWDEQF
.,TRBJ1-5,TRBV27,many,ASSTRQYQPQH
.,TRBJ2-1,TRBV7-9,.,ASSGGFRYNEQF
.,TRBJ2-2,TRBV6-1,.,ASTRRALHTGELF
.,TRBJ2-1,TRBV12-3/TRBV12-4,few,ASGTVRRARNEQF
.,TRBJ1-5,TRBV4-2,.,ASSPRQGNSNQPQH
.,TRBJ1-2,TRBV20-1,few,SAPPGNGYT
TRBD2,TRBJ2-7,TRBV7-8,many,ASSPRLAGVYEQY
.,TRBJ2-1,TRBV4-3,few,ASSQDGASANAYNEQF
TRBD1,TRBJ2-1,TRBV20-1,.,SAAGTGIYYNEQF
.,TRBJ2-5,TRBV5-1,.,ASSLPGGSLQETQY
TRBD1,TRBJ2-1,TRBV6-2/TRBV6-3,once,ASSPLGTGTYYEQF
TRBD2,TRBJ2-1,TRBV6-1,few,ASSEFAGGGNEQF
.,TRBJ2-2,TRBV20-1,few,SARGWDTGELF
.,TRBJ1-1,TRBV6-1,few,ASRPTASDTEAF
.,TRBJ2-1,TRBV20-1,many,SARDPRSSYNEQF
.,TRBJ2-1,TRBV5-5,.,ASSLSKGAYNEQF
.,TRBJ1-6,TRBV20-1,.,SARWESPLH